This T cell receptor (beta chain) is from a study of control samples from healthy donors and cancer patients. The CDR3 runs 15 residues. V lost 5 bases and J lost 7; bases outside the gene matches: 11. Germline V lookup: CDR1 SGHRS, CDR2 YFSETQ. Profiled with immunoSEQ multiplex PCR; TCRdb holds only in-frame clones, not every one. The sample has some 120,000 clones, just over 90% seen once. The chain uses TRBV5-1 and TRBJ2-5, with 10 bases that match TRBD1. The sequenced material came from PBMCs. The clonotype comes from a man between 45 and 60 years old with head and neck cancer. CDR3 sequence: CASSLPGQGLGTQYF. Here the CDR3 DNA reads TGCGCCAGCAGTTTACCGGGACAGGGGTTGGGGACCCAGTACTTC. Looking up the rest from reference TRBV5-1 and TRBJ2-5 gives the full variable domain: KAGVTQTPRYLIKTRGQQVTLSCSPISGHRSVSWYQQTPGQGLQFLFEYFSETQRNKGNFPGRFSGRQFSNSRSEMNVSTLELGDSALYLCASSLPGQGLGTQYFGPGTRLLVL.